This TCR beta chain was retrieved from a study of T cell responses to AZD1222 COVID-19 vaccine. Study-wide findings and caveats: Two AZD1222 doses significantly raised spike-specific TCR breadth and depth over controls. Only a handful of people who got AZD1222 tested seropositive at baseline.

Concerning this clone itself: Its antigen is still unknown.

Method: immunoSEQ multiplex PCR; TCRdb's copy keeps in-frame clones and lacks some. The sample gives roughly 100,000 clones, 70% to 90% of which show up once; roughly 14% is in the top ten. Trimming removed 9 bases at V and 0 bases at J, with 10 bases between. This CDR3 has 13 residues. The germline CDR1 and CDR2 sequences are MNHEY and SVGAGI. This TCR derives from an adult in good health. The source was peripheral blood, collected on day 0 of AZD1222 vaccination. This chain joins TRBV6-5 and TRBJ2-3; D is undetermined. The CDR3 here is CASTLSSTDTQYF. In DNA form, the CDR3 reads TGTGCCAGTACACTCTCAAGCACAGATACGCAGTATTTT.